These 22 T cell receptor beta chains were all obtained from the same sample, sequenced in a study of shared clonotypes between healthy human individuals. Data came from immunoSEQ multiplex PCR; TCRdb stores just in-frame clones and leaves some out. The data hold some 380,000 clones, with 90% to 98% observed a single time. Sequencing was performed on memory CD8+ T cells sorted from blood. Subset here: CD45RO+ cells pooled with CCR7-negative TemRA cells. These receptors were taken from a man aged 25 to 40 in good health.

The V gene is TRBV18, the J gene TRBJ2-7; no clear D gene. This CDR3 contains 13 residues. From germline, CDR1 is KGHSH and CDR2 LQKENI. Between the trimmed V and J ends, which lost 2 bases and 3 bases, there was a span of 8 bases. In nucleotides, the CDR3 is TGTGCCAGCTCACCAGTACCAATCTACGAGCAGTACTTC. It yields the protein CASSPVPIYEQYF.

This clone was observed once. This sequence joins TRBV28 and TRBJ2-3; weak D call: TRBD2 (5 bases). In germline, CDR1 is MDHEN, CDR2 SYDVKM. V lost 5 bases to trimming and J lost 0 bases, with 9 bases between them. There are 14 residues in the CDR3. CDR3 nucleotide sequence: TGTGCCAGCAGTCTTCCGGGAAGCACAGATACGCAGTATTTT. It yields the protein CASSLPGSTDTQYF. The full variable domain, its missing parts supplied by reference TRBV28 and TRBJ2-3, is DVKVTQSSRYLVKRTGEKVFLECVQDMDHENMFWYRQDPGLGLRLIYFSYDVKMKEKGDIPEGYSVSREKKERFSLILESASTNQTSMYLCASSLPGSTDTQYFGPGTRLTVL.

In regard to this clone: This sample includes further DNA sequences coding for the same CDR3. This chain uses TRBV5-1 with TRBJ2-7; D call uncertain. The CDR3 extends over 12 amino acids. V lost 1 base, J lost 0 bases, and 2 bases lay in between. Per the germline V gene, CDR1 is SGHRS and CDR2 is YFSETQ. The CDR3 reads CASSLPSYEQYF. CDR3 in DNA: TGCGCCAGCAGCTTGCCCTCCTACGAGCAGTACTTC.

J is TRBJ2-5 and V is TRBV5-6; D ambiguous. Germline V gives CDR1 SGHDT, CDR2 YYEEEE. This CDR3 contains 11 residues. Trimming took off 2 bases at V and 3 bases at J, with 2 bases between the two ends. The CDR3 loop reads CASSFEETQYF. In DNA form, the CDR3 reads TGTGCCAGCAGCTTCGAAGAGACCCAGTACTTC.

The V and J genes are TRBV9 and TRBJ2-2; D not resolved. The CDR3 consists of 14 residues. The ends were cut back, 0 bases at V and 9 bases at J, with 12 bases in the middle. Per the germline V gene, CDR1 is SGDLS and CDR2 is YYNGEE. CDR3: CASSVEPLFRELFF. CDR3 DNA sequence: TGTGCCAGCAGCGTAGAGCCGTTATTCCGGGAGCTGTTTTTT.

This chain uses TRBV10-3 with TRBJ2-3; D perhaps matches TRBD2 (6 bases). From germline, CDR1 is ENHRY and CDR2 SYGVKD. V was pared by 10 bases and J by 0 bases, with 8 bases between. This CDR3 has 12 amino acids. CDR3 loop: CATRGSTDTQYF. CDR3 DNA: TGTGCCACGCGGGGCAGCACAGATACGCAGTATTTT.

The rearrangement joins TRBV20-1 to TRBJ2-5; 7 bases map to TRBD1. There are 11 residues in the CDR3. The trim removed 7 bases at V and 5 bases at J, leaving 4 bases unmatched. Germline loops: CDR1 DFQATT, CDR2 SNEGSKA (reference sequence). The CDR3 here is CSGRQGETQYF. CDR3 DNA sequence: TGCAGTGGGCGACAGGGCGAGACCCAGTACTTC.

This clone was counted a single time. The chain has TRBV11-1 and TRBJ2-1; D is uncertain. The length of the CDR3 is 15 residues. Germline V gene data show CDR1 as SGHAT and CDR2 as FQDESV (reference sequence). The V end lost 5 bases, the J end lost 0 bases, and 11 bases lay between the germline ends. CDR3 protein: CASSSPRYSYNEQFF. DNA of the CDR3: TGTGCCAGCAGCAGCCCTAGGTACTCCTACAATGAGCAGTTCTTC.

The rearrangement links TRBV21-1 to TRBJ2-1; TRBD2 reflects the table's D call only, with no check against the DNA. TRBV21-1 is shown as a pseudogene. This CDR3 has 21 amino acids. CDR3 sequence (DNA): TGTGCCAGCAGCAAAGGGGTATCCGGAATAGCGGGTAAGAGCTCCTACAATGAGCAGTTCTTC. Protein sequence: CASSKGVSGIAGKSSYNEQFF.

CDR3 nucleotides: TGTGCCAGCAGAAAAGGGGTAAGGTATTTT. The encoded protein is CASRKGVRYF. The chain carries TRBV14 and TRBJ2-3; maybe TRBD1 (5 bases). Trimming stripped 6 bases from V and 14 bases from J, with 12 bases between. Per the germline V gene, CDR1 is SGHDN and CDR2 is FVKESK. The CDR3 is 10 residues long.

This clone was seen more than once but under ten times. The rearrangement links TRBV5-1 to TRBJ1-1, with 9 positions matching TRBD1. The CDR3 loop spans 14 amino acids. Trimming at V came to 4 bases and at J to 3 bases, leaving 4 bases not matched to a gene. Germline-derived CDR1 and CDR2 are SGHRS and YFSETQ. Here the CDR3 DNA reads TGCGCCAGCAGCCCCGGGACAGGGTACACTGAAGCTTTCTTT. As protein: CASSPGTGYTEAFF.

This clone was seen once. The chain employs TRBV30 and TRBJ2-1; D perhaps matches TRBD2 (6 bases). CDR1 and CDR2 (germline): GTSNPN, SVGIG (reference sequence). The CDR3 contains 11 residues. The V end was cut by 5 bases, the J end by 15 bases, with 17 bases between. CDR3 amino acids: CAWGRPGEGFF. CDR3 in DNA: TGTGCCTGGGGACGTCCGGGAGAGGGGTTCTTC.

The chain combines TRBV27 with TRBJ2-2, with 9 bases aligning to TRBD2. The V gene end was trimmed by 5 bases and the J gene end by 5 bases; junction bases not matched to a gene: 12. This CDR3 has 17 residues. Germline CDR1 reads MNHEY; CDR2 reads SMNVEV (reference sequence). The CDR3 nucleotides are TGTGCCAGCAGTCCCGTAGCGGGAGTTGGAGGGACCGGGGAGCTGTTTTTT. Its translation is CASSPVAGVGGTGELFF.

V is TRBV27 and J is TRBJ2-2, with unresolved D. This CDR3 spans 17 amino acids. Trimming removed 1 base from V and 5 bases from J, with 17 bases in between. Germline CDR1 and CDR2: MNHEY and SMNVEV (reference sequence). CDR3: CASSLWGFSGGTGELFF. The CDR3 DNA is TGTGCCAGCAGTTTATGGGGTTTTAGTGGTGGGACCGGGGAGCTGTTTTTT.

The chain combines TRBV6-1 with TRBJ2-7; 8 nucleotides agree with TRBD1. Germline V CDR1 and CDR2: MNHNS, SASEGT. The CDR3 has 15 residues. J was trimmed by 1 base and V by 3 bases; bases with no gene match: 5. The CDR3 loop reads CASSDQRQGSYEQYF. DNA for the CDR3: TGTGCCAGCAGTGACCAAAGACAGGGGTCCTACGAGCAGTACTTC.

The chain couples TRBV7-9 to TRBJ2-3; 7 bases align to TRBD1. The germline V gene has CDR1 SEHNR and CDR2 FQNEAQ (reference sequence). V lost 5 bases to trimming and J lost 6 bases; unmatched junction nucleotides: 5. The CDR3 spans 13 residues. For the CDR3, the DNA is TGTGCCAGCAGCCCCGGGACAGAGGATACGCAGTATTTT. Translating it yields CASSPGTEDTQYF. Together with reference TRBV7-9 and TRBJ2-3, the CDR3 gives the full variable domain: DTGVSQNPRHKITKRGQNVTFRCDPISEHNRLYWYRQTLGQGPEFLTYFQNEAQLEKSRLLSDRFSAERPKGSFSTLEIQRTEQGDSAMYLCASSPGTEDTQYFGPGTRLTVL.

The DNA of the CDR3 is TGCAGCGTTGTTCTAGCGGGAGGGAGTGTTATAGGCAATGAGCAGTTCTTC. Encoded protein: CSVVLAGGSVIGNEQFF. The rearrangement joins TRBV29-1 to TRBJ2-1, with 12 bases identical to TRBD2. The CDR3 has 17 amino acids. CDR1 is SQVTM, CDR2 ANQGSEA, per germline. Germline trimming cut 4 bases from V and 6 bases from J; bases unmatched to any gene: 13.

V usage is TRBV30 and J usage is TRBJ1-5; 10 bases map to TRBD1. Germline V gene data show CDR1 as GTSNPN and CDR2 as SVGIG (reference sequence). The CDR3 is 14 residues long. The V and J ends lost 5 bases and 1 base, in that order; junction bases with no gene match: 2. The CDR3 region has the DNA TGTGCCTGGGGACAGGGGGGGAGCAATCAGCCCCAGCATTTT. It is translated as CAWGQGGSNQPQHF.

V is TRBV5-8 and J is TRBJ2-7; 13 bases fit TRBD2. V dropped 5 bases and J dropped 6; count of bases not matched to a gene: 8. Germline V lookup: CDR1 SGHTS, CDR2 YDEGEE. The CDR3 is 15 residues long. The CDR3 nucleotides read TGTGCCAGCAGGCGTAGACTAGCGGGAGGAATCGAGCAGTACTTC. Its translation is CASRRRLAGGIEQYF. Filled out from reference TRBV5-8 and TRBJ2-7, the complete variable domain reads EAGVTQSPTHLIKTRGQQATLRCSPISGHTSVYWYQQALGLGLQFLLWYDEGEERNRGNFPPRFSGRQFPNYSSELNVNALELEDSALYLCASRRRLAGGIEQYFGPGTRLTVT.

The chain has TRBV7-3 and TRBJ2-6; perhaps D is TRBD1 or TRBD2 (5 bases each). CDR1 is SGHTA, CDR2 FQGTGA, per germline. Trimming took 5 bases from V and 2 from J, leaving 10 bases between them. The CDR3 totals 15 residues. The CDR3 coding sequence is TGTGCCAGCAGCACCGGGGCGGCTGGGGCCAACGTCCTGACTTTC. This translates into CASSTGAAGANVLTF.

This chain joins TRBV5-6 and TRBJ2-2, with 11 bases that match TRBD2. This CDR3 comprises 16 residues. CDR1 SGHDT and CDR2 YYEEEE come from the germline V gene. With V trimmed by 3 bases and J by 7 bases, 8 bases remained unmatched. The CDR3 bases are TGTGCCAGCAGCTCGGGACTAGCGGAGGGGATCGGGGAGCTGTTTTTT. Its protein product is CASSSGLAEGIGELFF.

The CDR3 protein is CASSQNRFGYTF. In nucleotides, the CDR3 is TGTGCCAGCAGCCAAAACAGGTTCGGCTACACCTTC. The chain combines TRBV6-5 with TRBJ1-2, with a weak D call TRBD1 (5 bases). Germline CDR1 and CDR2: MNHEY and SVGAGI. Trimming took 6 bases from V and 8 from J, leaving 13 bases between them. The length of the CDR3 is 12 residues.